These 17 T cell receptor beta chains were sequenced from one sample in a study of control samples from healthy donors and cancer patients (dated by TCRdb to 2020 to 2022). Library creation used the immunoSEQ multiplex PCR assay. The table was pulled from immuneACCESS by TCRdb, which kept in-frame rearrangements only. Such tables lose some clones; where checked, under half of the loss comes from unresolved V genes, and the rest has no known cause. The sample has roughly 100,000 clones on record, roughly 92% of them singletons. 2.5% to 3.5% of the sample comes from the top ten. Sample: blood. The source of these receptors is a human donor in good health. The donor label of this sample is uncertain.

This chain links TRBV27 with TRBJ1-6; 8 nucleotides align to TRBD1. CDR1 MNHEY and CDR2 SMNVEV come from the germline V gene (reference sequence). The V segment lost 5 bases and the J segment 7 bases; nucleotides outside the gene matches: 13. The CDR3 length is 17 residues. CDR3 DNA sequence: TGTGCCAGCAGTGCCAATCAGGACAGGGCGGGAAATTCACCCCTCCACTTT. It translates to CASSANQDRAGNSPLHF.

CDR3: CASGLPGTTEQYF. CDR3 DNA sequence: TGTGCTAGTGGTTTGCCCGGGACTACCGAGCAGTACTTC. The chain is built from TRBV12-5 and TRBJ2-7; 7 bases align to TRBD2. V dropped 2 bases and J dropped 6; count of bases not matched to a gene: 4. Germline CDR1 LGHNT, CDR2 FRNRAP. The CDR3 totals 13 residues.

This sequence joins TRBV9 and TRBJ2-1, with D tentatively TRBD2 (6 bases). The germline gives CDR1 SGDLS, CDR2 YYNGEE. V dropped 0 bases and J dropped 0 bases, with 13 bases sitting between them. The CDR3 contains 17 residues. The CDR3 region has the DNA TGTGCCAGCAGCGTAGGTGGTAGCGGTCTCTCCTACAATGAGCAGTTCTTC. Translating gives CASSVGGSGLSYNEQFF.

The J gene is TRBJ2-1, the V gene TRBV18; the match to TRBD1 covers 7 bases. Germline loops: CDR1 KGHSH, CDR2 LQKENI. The trim removed 6 bases at V and 3 bases at J, leaving 11 bases unmatched. The CDR3 length is 16 residues. The CDR3 nucleotides are TGTGCCAGCTCTCCTAGACAGGGTCAACTCTACAATGAGCAGTTCTTC. Protein product: CASSPRQGQLYNEQFF.

This sequence joins TRBV7-6 and TRBJ2-4; D might be TRBD1 (7 bases). The germline V and J ends were trimmed by 2 bases and 7 bases, with 12 bases remaining between them. The V gene's germline CDR1 is SGHVS and CDR2 FNYEAQ. The CDR3 runs to 14 residues. The CDR3 DNA is TGTGCCAGCAGCTTAATGCAGGGGGGTAACATTCAGTACTTC. It codes for CASSLMQGGNIQYF.

This clone was seen a handful of times. The chain carries TRBV14 and TRBJ2-3; possibly TRBD1 or TRBD2 for D (6 bases each). Looked up from germline, CDR1 is SGHDN and CDR2 is FVKESK. Trimming cost V 8 bases and J 6 bases, with 24 bases left between them. The CDR3 extends over 16 amino acids. The DNA for the CDR3 is TGTGCCAGCTCAACTCTCGGGGGCTTCTCTGAGGATACGCAGTATTTT. This translates into CASSTLGGFSEDTQYF.

This chain links TRBV6-5 with TRBJ2-3; the match to TRBD2 covers 9 bases. CDR3 size: 15 residues. J gave up 3 bases and V 6 bases, and 7 bases lay outside the gene matches. The germline V gene has CDR1 MNHEY and CDR2 SVGAGI. The CDR3 region has the DNA TGTGCCAGCAGCCCGACTAGCGGAGTAACAGATACGCAGTATTTT. Residues: CASSPTSGVTDTQYF.

The rearrangement links TRBV19 to TRBJ2-6; 9 bases map to TRBD1. The ends lost 6 bases at V and 2 bases at J; junction bases unmatched: 5. The CDR3 spans 16 residues. In germline, CDR1 is LNHDA, CDR2 SQIVND (reference sequence). CDR3 bases: TGTGCCAGTAGCCGGGACAGGGCTCCTGGGGCCAACGTCCTGACTTTC. Its translation is CASSRDRAPGANVLTF.

The V call is TRBV5-4, the J call TRBJ2-7; 7 nucleotides agree with TRBD1. Looked up from germline, CDR1 is SGHNT and CDR2 is YYREEE (reference sequence). V was clipped by 4 bases and J by 2 bases; unmatched bases: 9. There are 15 residues in the CDR3. The CDR3 loop is CASSPGQRETYEQYF. DNA for the CDR3: TGTGCCAGCAGCCCGGGACAGCGAGAGACCTACGAGCAGTACTTC.

V and J are TRBV3-1 (or the pseudogene TRBV3-2) and TRBJ1-4, with 11 bases identical to TRBD1. Per the germline V gene, CDR1 is LGHDT and CDR2 is YNNKEL (reference sequence). The CDR3 runs to 17 residues. V was clipped by 5 bases and J by 4 bases; unmatched bases: 9. This chain's CDR3 is CASSKGQGAFGNEKLFF. For the CDR3, the DNA is TGTGCCAGCAGCAAAGGACAGGGGGCCTTTGGTAATGAAAAACTGTTTTTT.

The genes are TRBV3-1 (or the pseudogene TRBV3-2) and TRBJ1-1; D unclear. This CDR3 is 15 amino acids long. Per germline, CDR1 LGHDT and CDR2 YNNKEL (reference sequence). Trimming removed 0 bases at V and 2 bases at J, with 10 bases between. The CDR3 DNA is TGTGCCAGCAGCCAAGACAGACCTTTTAACACTGAAGCTTTCTTT. It specifies CASSQDRPFNTEAFF.

This chain links TRBV11-2 with TRBJ1-4; D not resolved. The germline V and J ends were trimmed by 5 bases and 6 bases, with 13 bases remaining between them. In germline, CDR1 is SGHAT, CDR2 FQNNGV. CDR3 size: 14 residues. CDR3 DNA: TGTGCCAGCAGCCTCTTCCCGCTGGATGAAAAACTGTTTTTT. Amino acid sequence: CASSLFPLDEKLFF.

The rearrangement joins TRBV5-1 to TRBJ2-2, with D maybe TRBD2 (6 bases). Germline V gene data show CDR1 as SGHRS and CDR2 as YFSETQ. Trimming left V 0 bases short and J 6 bases short, with 18 bases between. The CDR3 consists of 17 residues. The CDR3 loop reads CASSLGGGVAPPGELFF. CDR3 nucleotide sequence: TGCGCCAGCAGCTTGGGAGGCGGGGTCGCCCCCCCCGGGGAGCTGTTTTTT.

The rearrangement links TRBV11-2 to TRBJ2-4; no reliable D call. Germline loops: CDR1 SGHAT, CDR2 FQNNGV. Trimming pared 1 base from V and 0 bases from J, leaving 10 bases between. The CDR3 contains 16 residues. The CDR3: CASSLVGTLAKNIQYF. The CDR3 coding sequence is TGTGCCAGCAGCTTAGTCGGAACGCTAGCCAAAAACATTCAGTACTTC.

The chain carries TRBV18 and TRBJ1-6; 10 bases map to TRBD1. CDR1 and CDR2 (germline): KGHSH, LQKENI. The CDR3 loop spans 18 amino acids. V dropped 2 bases and J dropped 5; count of bases not matched to a gene: 9. The CDR3 sequence: CASSPFRQGANNNSPLHF. The CDR3 bases are TGTGCCAGCTCACCATTTAGACAGGGGGCGAATAATAATTCACCCCTCCACTTT.

The V call is TRBV19, the J call TRBJ1-5, with 7 bases that match TRBD1. The CDR3 consists of 16 residues. Trimming cost V 4 bases and J 5 bases; bases outside gene matches: 11. The germline V gene has CDR1 LNHDA and CDR2 SQIVND (reference sequence). In DNA, the CDR3 is TGTGCCAGTAGTAAGGGCGGGGACAGAGCAGATCAGCCCCAGCATTTT. Encoded protein: CASSKGGDRADQPQHF. The full variable domain, with the rest looked up from reference TRBV19 and TRBJ1-5, is DGGITQSPKYLFRKEGQNVTLSCEQNLNHDAMYWYRQDPGQGLRLIYYSQIVNDFQKGDIAEGYSVSREKKESFPLTVTSAQKNPTAFYLCASSKGGDRADQPQHFGDGTRLSIL.

This chain links TRBV9 with TRBJ2-3; 10 bases match TRBD1. J lost 4 bases, V lost 3 bases, and 2 bases had no gene match. CDR3 length: 14 amino acids. The germline V gene has CDR1 SGDLS and CDR2 YYNGEE. DNA of the CDR3: TGTGCCAGCAGCGCGACAGGGGGCCCAGATACGCAGTATTTT. Its protein is CASSATGGPDTQYF.